These T cell receptor beta chains were read from a single sample in a study of CD8 T cells in ankylosing spondylitis. TCRdb recomputed calls from the 5' RACE reads with MiXCR, one row per CDR3 protein. The sample consists of some 130,000 distinct CDR3 sequences, 6% to 8.5% of them appearing once. Sequences were obtained from blood, either unsorted or a sorted T cell fraction (not recorded which). The receptors derive from a female donor with ankylosing spondylitis or in good health (not recorded which). Each CDR3 is given with its conserved first and last residue. The D gene is left open where the match is weak. The listing skips clone size in some rows; elsewhere it reads once, few, many or a size class.

j_call d_call clone_size v_call cdr3_aa cdr3_nt
TRBJ2-3 TRBD1 . TRBV11-1 CASSSPTGRITDTQYF TGTGCCAGCAGCTCACCGACAGGGAGAATCACAGATACGCAGTATTTT
TRBJ2-1 . few TRBV5-1 CASSLTSNSEQFF TGCGCCAGCAGCCTCACCAGCAACAGTGAGCAGTTCTTC
TRBJ2-7 TRBD2 many TRBV15 CATSSTRRGDPYF TGTGCCACCAGCAGCACACGCCGGGGGGATCCGTACTTC
TRBJ2-7 TRBD1 few TRBV12-3/TRBV12-4 CASTQGADYEQYF TGTGCCAGCACCCAGGGGGCGGACTACGAGCAGTACTTC
TRBJ2-3 TRBD2 many TRBV3-1 CASSRRLAGEVDTQYF TGTGCCAGCAGCCGTCGACTAGCGGGGGAAGTAGATACGCAGTATTTT
TRBJ1-5 . many TRBV6-5 CASSYRGGVGQPQHF TGTGCCAGCAGTTACCGAGGGGGGGTAGGTCAGCCCCAGCATTTT
TRBJ2-7 . few TRBV11-2 CASSLVLGDEQYF TGTGCCAGCAGCTTAGTATTAGGGGACGAGCAGTACTTC
TRBJ1-5 . many TRBV12-3/TRBV12-4 CASSLAPENSNQPQHF TGTGCCAGCAGTTTAGCCCCTGAAAATAGCAATCAGCCCCAGCATTTT
TRBJ1-2 TRBD1 few TRBV12-3/TRBV12-4 CASTLGQGFGYTF TGTGCCAGCACCCTGGGACAGGGGTTTGGCTACACCTTC
TRBJ2-1 TRBD2 . TRBV3-1 CASSSSGGGVDEQFF TGTGCCAGCAGTAGTAGCGGGGGGGGCGTCGATGAGCAGTTCTTC
TRBJ1-1 . many TRBV9 CASSVWGENTEAFF TGTGCCAGCAGCGTATGGGGGGAGAACACTGAAGCTTTCTTT
TRBJ2-1 TRBD2 . TRBV12-3/TRBV12-4 CAFCLRLAGDYSYNEQFF TGTGCCTTCTGTTTAAGGCTAGCGGGGGACTACTCCTACAATGAGCAGTTCTTC
TRBJ1-5 . . TRBV5-6 CASSSVGQPQHF TGTGCCAGCAGCTCAGTAGGTCAGCCCCAGCATTTT
TRBJ2-5 . many TRBV29-1 CSVERETQYF TGCAGCGTTGAAAGGGAGACCCAGTACTTC
TRBJ2-7 . many TRBV20-1 CSAREPPTYEQYF TGCAGTGCTAGAGAGCCACCTACCTACGAGCAGTACTTC
TRBJ1-1 . many TRBV10-3 CAISGGGQGAYSANTEAFF TGTGCCATCAGTGGGGGCGGTCAAGGGGCATATTCCGCAAACACTGAAGCTTTCTTT
TRBJ2-7 TRBD1 many TRBV18 CASSPSRDRLYEQYF TGTGCCAGCTCACCAAGTAGGGACAGGCTTTACGAGCAGTACTTC
TRBJ2-3 . many TRBV20-1 CSARDRSRPDTQYF TGCAGTGCTAGAGATCGATCGCGTCCAGATACGCAGTATTTT
TRBJ2-2 . many TRBV20-1 CSASRSPNTGELFF TGCAGTGCTAGTAGGTCTCCTAACACCGGGGAGCTGTTTTTT
TRBJ2-7 . . TRBV7-2 CASNTRISYEQYF TGCGCCAGCAACACTAGAATCTCCTACGAGCAGTACTTC
TRBJ2-5 . . TRBV5-1 CASSFGSPSGETQYF TGCGCCAGCAGCTTCGGAAGCCCTTCAGGGGAGACCCAGTACTTC
TRBJ1-3 . few TRBV20-1 CSASSRLIAGNTIYF TGCAGTGCTTCTTCCAGACTCATCGCTGGAAACACCATATATTTT
TRBJ2-3 TRBD1 many TRBV5-1 CASSFQGASTDTQYF TGCGCCAGCAGCTTCCAGGGGGCGAGCACAGATACGCAGTATTTT
TRBJ1-1 . few TRBV7-9 CASSLVILNTEAFF TGTGCCAGCAGCTTAGTTATTCTGAACACTGAAGCTTTCTTT
TRBJ2-7 . few TRBV20-1 CSASVKPYEQYF TGCAGTGCTAGCGTCAAACCCTACGAGCAGTACTTC
TRBJ2-1 . many TRBV15 CATSRVANEQFF TGTGCCACCAGCAGAGTGGCCAATGAGCAGTTCTTC
TRBJ1-5 . many TRBV11-2 CASSWAGTSYSNQPQHF TGTGCCAGCAGCTGGGCCGGGACATCTTATAGCAATCAGCCCCAGCATTTT
TRBJ1-5 . many TRBV4-2 CASSLLGSNQPQHF TGTGCCAGCAGCCTACTCGGTAGCAATCAGCCCCAGCATTTT
TRBJ1-4 TRBD1 many TRBV4-1 CASSQQRQGAEKLFF TGCGCCAGCAGCCAACAACGACAGGGAGCTGAAAAACTGTTTTTT
TRBJ2-1 TRBD1 . TRBV5-1 CASSLAGQRLNEQFF TGCGCCAGCAGCTTGGCGGGACAGAGACTCAATGAGCAGTTCTTC
TRBJ2-3 . many TRBV24-1 CATSKGTSPDTQYF TGTGCCACCAGTAAGGGCACCTCCCCAGATACGCAGTATTTT
TRBJ2-1 TRBD2 many TRBV5-1 CASSLGLAGGTYNEQFF TGCGCCAGCAGCCTGGGACTAGCGGGGGGAACCTACAATGAGCAGTTCTTC
TRBJ1-6 TRBD1 many TRBV20-1 CSAYTGGGGGNSPLHF TGCAGTGCTTATACAGGGGGGGGAGGGGGTAATTCACCCCTCCACTTT
TRBJ2-7 TRBD2 . TRBV5-1 CASSLDLRAGGPYEQYF TGCGCCAGCAGCTTGGACCTCAGAGCGGGGGGGCCTTACGAGCAGTACTTC
TRBJ2-2 . many TRBV5-1 CASSFNTGELFF TGCGCCAGCAGTTTTAACACCGGGGAGCTGTTTTTT
TRBJ2-2 . few TRBV18 CASSPRTDRGELFF TGTGCCAGCTCACCAAGGACAGACCGAGGGGAGCTGTTTTTT
TRBJ2-1 . many TRBV4-3 CASSQEDNPGTVYNEQFF TGCGCCAGCAGCCAAGAGGACAACCCGGGCACGGTTTACAATGAGCAGTTCTTC
TRBJ2-3 . many TRBV5-1 CASAKAQSTDTQYF TGCGCCAGCGCAAAGGCCCAGTCCACAGATACGCAGTATTTT
TRBJ1-2 . many TRBV29-1 CSVSSGEGYTF TGCAGCGTTTCATCAGGGGAAGGCTACACCTTC
TRBJ2-7 . . TRBV30 CAWRTFYEQYF TGTGCCTGGAGGACCTTCTACGAGCAGTACTTC
TRBJ2-7 . few TRBV12-3/TRBV12-4 CASTQDPSSYEQYF TGTGCCAGTACTCAGGACCCAAGCTCCTACGAGCAGTACTTC
TRBJ1-6 TRBD1 many TRBV20-1 CSARDPDRGTDSPLHF TGCAGTGCTAGAGACCCGGACAGGGGGACGGATTCACCCCTCCACTTT
TRBJ2-7 TRBD1 many TRBV6-2/TRBV6-3 CASSLTTGTGLF TGTGCCAGCAGTCTAACCACCGGGACAGGGCTATTC
TRBJ1-1 . many TRBV12-3/TRBV12-4 CASSFGREAFF TGTGCCAGCAGTTTTGGGAGAGAAGCTTTCTTT
TRBJ2-2 TRBD2 many TRBV5-1 CASSPERGLYTGELFF TGCGCCAGCAGCCCCGAGCGGGGGTTGTACACCGGGGAGCTGTTTTTT
TRBJ1-2 TRBD1 many TRBV12-3/TRBV12-4 CASSAGTGYGYTF TGTGCCAGCAGCGCCGGGACAGGCTATGGCTACACCTTC
TRBJ1-1 TRBD1 many TRBV15 CATSRRGQDLTEAFF TGTGCCACCAGCAGACGGGGACAGGATCTGACTGAAGCTTTCTTT
TRBJ2-1 . many TRBV9 CASSVGTAPSNEQFF TGTGCCAGCAGCGTAGGGACAGCCCCTTCCAATGAGCAGTTCTTC
TRBJ2-7 . . TRBV14 CASSQVWGYEQYF TGTGCCAGCAGCCAAGTTTGGGGGTACGAGCAGTACTTC
TRBJ2-3 . many TRBV29-1 CSVEGGGTDTQYF TGCAGCGTTGAAGGCGGCGGCACAGATACGCAGTATTTT